The clone carrying this T cell receptor beta chain was picked up a small number of times. Its specificity is unknown. Expressed TCRB transcripts were sequenced, since all the RNA that had been isolated was reverse transcribed. This table comes from immunoSEQ multiplex PCR, and its TCRdb copy is limited to in-frame clones, with some not included. The table includes 860,000 or so clones, 17% detected once. The entry originates in a study of beta chain features in type 1 diabetes. Germline values: CDR1 SGHVS, CDR2 FNYEAQ. The CDR3 loop spans 16 amino acids. Trimming took 5 bases from V and 1 from J; bases not matched to a gene: 7. Overall study results and limits: Naive, central memory and regulatory TCRB repertoires appeared more similar among patients than healthy donors.

V gene TRBV7-6 combines with J gene TRBJ2-1, with 8 bases identical to TRBD2. The sequenced material came from naive CD4+ T cells from blood. The receptor's source is a young woman in good health. In DNA form, the CDR3 reads TGTGCCAGCAGCCCCCGAGTAGCGGGGTCCTACAATGAGCAGTTCTTC. It specifies CASSPRVAGSYNEQFF.